This entry describes one TCR beta chain. Its specificity is not known. The data are from a study of shared clonotypes between healthy human individuals. General study points: Sorted-subset samples were not fully sequenced, rarefaction indicated. Generation probabilities of non-shared clonotypes were lower (relative to those shared by all four donors).

The CDR3 has 16 residues. V gave up 0 bases and J gave up 2 bases; unmatched junction bases: 6. Germline V gene sequence: CDR1 SGHNT, CDR2 YYREEE (reference sequence). Every subset had its genomic DNA shared out evenly among several immunoSEQ plates. In the authors' methods: From ImmunoSEQ came sequences covering only the junction and carrying no quality scores, so filtering differed. Assay used: immunoSEQ multiplex PCR; TCRdb lists only in-frame clones, some missing. V, J and clone size reflect that table, while D and trimming were determined from the DNA. The sample lists around 690,000 clones; less than 95% were seen once.

The chain carries TRBV5-4 and TRBJ1-1; 8 bases line up with TRBD1. The clonotype comes from a man younger than 35 in good health. Some clones in this sample may be carry-over from other donors' samples. Sequencing input: memory CD8+ T cells from PBMCs. Subset noted: CD45RO+ cells pooled with CCR7-negative TemRA cells. The CDR3 loop is CASSLDPGQVNTEAFF. CDR3 DNA: TGTGCCAGCAGCTTGGATCCGGGACAGGTAAACACTGAAGCTTTCTTT. The whole variable domain, filled in from reference TRBV5-4 and TRBJ1-1, reads ETGVTQSPTHLIKTRGQQVTLRCSSQSGHNTVSWYQQALGQGPQFIFQYYREEENGRGNFPPRFSGLQFPNYSSELNVNALELDDSALYLCASSLDPGQVNTEAFFGQGTRLTVV.